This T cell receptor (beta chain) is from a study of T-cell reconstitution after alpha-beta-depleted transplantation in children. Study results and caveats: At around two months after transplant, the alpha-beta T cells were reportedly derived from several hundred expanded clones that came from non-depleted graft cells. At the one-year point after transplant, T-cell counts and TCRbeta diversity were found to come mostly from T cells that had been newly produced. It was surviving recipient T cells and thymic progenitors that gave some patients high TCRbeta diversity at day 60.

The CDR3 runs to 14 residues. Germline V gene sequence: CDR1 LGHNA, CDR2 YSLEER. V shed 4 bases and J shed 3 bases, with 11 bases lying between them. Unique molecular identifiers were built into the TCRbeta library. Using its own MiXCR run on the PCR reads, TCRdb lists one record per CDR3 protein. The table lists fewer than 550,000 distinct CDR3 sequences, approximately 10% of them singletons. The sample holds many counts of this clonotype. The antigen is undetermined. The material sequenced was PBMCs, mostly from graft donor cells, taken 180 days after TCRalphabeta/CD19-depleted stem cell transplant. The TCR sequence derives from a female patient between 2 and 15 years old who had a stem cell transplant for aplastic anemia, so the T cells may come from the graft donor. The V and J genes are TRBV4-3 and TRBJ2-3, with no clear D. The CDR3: CASSPDGVTDTQYF. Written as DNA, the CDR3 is TGCGCCAGCAGCCCAGACGGAGTTACAGATACGCAGTATTTT.